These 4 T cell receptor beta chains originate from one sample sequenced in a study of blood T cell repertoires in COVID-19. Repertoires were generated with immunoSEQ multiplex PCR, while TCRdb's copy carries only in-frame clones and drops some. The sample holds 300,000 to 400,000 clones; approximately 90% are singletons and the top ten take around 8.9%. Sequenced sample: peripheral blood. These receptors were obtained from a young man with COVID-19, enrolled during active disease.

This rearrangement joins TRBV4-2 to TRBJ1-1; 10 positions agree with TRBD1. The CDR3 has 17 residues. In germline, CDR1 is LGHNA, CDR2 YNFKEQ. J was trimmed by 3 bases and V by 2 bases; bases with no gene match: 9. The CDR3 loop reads CASSQSPGTGVHTEAFF. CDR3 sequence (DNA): TGTGCCAGCAGCCAATCGCCCGGGACAGGGGTTCACACTGAAGCTTTCTTT.

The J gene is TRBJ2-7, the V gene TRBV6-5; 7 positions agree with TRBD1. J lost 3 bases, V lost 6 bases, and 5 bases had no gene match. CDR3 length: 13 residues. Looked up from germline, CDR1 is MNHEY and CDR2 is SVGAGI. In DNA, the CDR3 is TGTGCCAGCAGAAGACAGGGTATCTACGAGCAGTACTTC. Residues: CASRRQGIYEQYF.

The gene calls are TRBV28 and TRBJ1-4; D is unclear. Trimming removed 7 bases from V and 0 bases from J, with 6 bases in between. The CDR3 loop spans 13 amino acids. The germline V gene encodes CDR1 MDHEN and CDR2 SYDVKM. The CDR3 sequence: CASTPATNEKLFF. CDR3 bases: TGTGCCAGCACCCCCGCAACTAATGAAAAACTGTTTTTT.

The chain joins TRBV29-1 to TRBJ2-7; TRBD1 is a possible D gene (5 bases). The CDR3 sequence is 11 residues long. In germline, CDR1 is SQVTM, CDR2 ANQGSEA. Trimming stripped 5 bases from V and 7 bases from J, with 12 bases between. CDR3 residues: CSVRRQGEQYF. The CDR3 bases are TGCAGCGTTCGCAGGCAGGGTGAGCAGTACTTC.